A single sample gave rise to the 16 T cell receptor beta chains below, sequenced in a study of OX40 agonist ivuxolimab in advanced cancers. Library preparation was by the immunoSEQ multiplex PCR assay. Sourced from immuneACCESS, this table was stored by TCRdb with only in-frame sequences that have V and J called. A share of the clones is absent; for the studies checked, an unresolved V gene accounts for under half, and the remainder has no known explanation. The sample yields roughly 76,000 clones; 70% to 90% were counted once. The ten largest clones take up about 6% of the sample. The sequences come from CD4+ or CD8+ T cells sorted from blood, collected in a trial of the OX40 agonist ivuxolimab. These TCRs come from an adult with an advanced solid tumor such as melanoma, head and neck, liver or kidney cancer.

This chain links TRBV18 with TRBJ2-3; tentative D call: TRBD1 (6 bases). V was clipped by 3 bases and J by 0 bases, with 16 bases between them. This CDR3 has 17 residues. Germline CDR1 is KGHSH and CDR2 is LQKENI. For the CDR3, the DNA is TGTGCCAGCTCACCCAAGCCACAGGGATCGAGCACAGATACGCAGTATTTT. It codes for CASSPKPQGSSTDTQYF.

The chain couples TRBV4-2 to TRBJ2-3; TRBD1 aligns across 7 bases. CDR1 and CDR2 (germline): LGHNA, YNFKEQ. This CDR3 spans 17 amino acids. The J segment lost 7 bases and the V segment lost 0 bases, leaving 13 bases of the junction unmatched. For the CDR3, the DNA is TGTGCCAGCAGCCAAGATCGAGGGGGCAAGGGCTCTAATACGCAGTATTTT. Translated: CASSQDRGGKGSNTQYF.

The chain couples TRBV5-1 to TRBJ2-5, with D tentatively TRBD1 (5 bases). Trimming cost V 0 bases and J 5 bases, with 17 bases left between them. There are 16 residues in the CDR3. In germline, CDR1 is SGHRS, CDR2 YFSETQ. The CDR3 region has the DNA TGCGCCAGCAGCTTGGGATCAATGAGTAGGGGCGAGACCCAGTACTTC. As protein: CASSLGSMSRGETQYF. The full variable domain, rest sourced from reference TRBV5-1 and TRBJ2-5, is KAGVTQTPRYLIKTRGQQVTLSCSPISGHRSVSWYQQTPGQGLQFLFEYFSETQRNKGNFPGRFSGRQFSNSRSEMNVSTLELGDSALYLCASSLGSMSRGETQYFGPGTRLLVL.

The genes are TRBV10-2 and TRBJ2-5; a weak D match, TRBD2 (5 bases). The CDR3 length is 14 residues. V was pared by 4 bases and J by 11 bases, with 20 bases between. Germline V lookup: CDR1 WSHSY, CDR2 SAAADI. CDR3 sequence: CASSGGQPVKEQYF. The CDR3 region has the DNA TGCGCCAGCAGTGGAGGGCAGCCCGTAAAGGAGCAGTACTTC.

This chain uses TRBV4-2 with TRBJ2-3; 15 nucleotides agree with TRBD2. Germline V gene lookup returns CDR1 LGHNA and CDR2 YNFKEQ. The V segment lost 4 bases and the J segment 2 bases; nucleotides outside the gene matches: 7. The CDR3 length is 18 residues. The CDR3 loop is CASSPGLAGGPVTDTQYF. The CDR3 DNA reads TGTGCCAGCAGCCCCGGACTAGCGGGAGGGCCGGTCACAGATACGCAGTATTTT.

V gene TRBV5-1 combines with J gene TRBJ2-6, with 9 bases identical to TRBD1. The CDR3 spans 17 residues. The J segment lost 0 bases and the V segment lost 4 bases, leaving 5 bases of the junction unmatched. Germline V gene data show CDR1 as SGHRS and CDR2 as YFSETQ. The CDR3 sequence is CASSPGQGPSGANVLTF. The DNA of the CDR3 is TGCGCCAGCAGCCCGGGACAGGGTCCCTCTGGGGCCAACGTCCTGACTTTC.

CDR3 DNA sequence: TGTGCCAGCAGCCACCGGGACAGGGGGGTAGATACGCAGTATTTT. Protein: CASSHRDRGVDTQYF. The V and J genes are TRBV7-2 and TRBJ2-3; 11 nucleotides match TRBD1. The V gene end was trimmed by 5 bases and the J gene end by 5 bases; junction bases not matched to a gene: 6. The CDR3 totals 15 residues. Germline V gene sequence: CDR1 SGHTA, CDR2 FQGNSA.

The genes are TRBV27 and TRBJ2-2; D tentatively reads TRBD1 or TRBD2 (5 bases each). Germline CDR1 is MNHEY and CDR2 is SMNVEV (reference sequence). Trimming stripped 4 bases from V and 4 bases from J, with 22 bases between. The CDR3 extends over 18 amino acids. The CDR3 bases are TGTGCCAGCAGTTCATCGATATCCCTCGGGGACGGCACCGGGGAGCTGTTTTTT. Its translation is CASSSSISLGDGTGELFF.

The J gene is TRBJ2-7, the V gene TRBV2; the match to TRBD1 covers 7 bases. With V trimmed by 11 bases and J by 6 bases, 13 bases remained unmatched. The CDR3 loop spans 13 amino acids. In germline, CDR1 is SNHLY, CDR2 FYNNEI. The CDR3 nucleotides read TGTGCCTCGCACAGGGGTGATTGGGTCGAGCAGTACTTC. Residues: CASHRGDWVEQYF. Drawing the rest from reference TRBV2 and TRBJ2-7, the complete variable domain is EPEVTQTPSHQVTQMGQEVILRCVPISNHLYFYWYRQILGQKVEFLVSFYNNEISEKSEIFDDQFSVERPDGSNFTLKIRSTKLEDSAMYFCASHRGDWVEQYFGPGTRLTVT.

The chain is built from TRBV11-1 and TRBJ2-1; 14 nucleotides match TRBD2. Germline trimming cut 5 bases from V and 9 bases from J; bases unmatched to any gene: 9. CDR3 length: 16 amino acids. CDR1 and CDR2 from the germline V gene are SGHAT and FQDESV (reference sequence). CDR3 loop: CASSTRTSGGRSEQFF. The DNA of the CDR3 is TGTGCCAGCAGCACTCGGACTAGCGGGGGGCGGAGTGAGCAGTTCTTC.

This chain links TRBV14 with TRBJ1-1, with a tentative D call TRBD1 (5 bases). V dropped 6 bases and J dropped 0 bases, with 17 bases sitting between them. Germline lookup yields CDR1 SGHDN and CDR2 FVKESK. This CDR3 has 16 residues. CDR3 loop: CASSLGGEGLNTEAFF. CDR3 sequence (DNA): TGTGCCAGCAGTCTGGGGGGAGAGGGGTTGAACACTGAAGCTTTCTTT.

V is TRBV5-1 and J is TRBJ2-3; D is perhaps TRBD2 (5 bases). CDR1 is SGHRS, CDR2 YFSETQ, per germline. This CDR3 has 14 amino acids. With 0 bases removed from V and 5 bases from J, the gap between germline ends came to 10 bases. The DNA of the CDR3 is TGCGCCAGCAGCTTGGAGGCCGAGGGAGATACGCAGTATTTT. It encodes CASSLEAEGDTQYF.

The J gene is TRBJ2-7, the V gene TRBV19; 10 bases are shared with TRBD2. The CDR3 sequence is 16 residues long. Germline trimming cut 1 base from V and 5 bases from J; bases unmatched to any gene: 8. From germline, CDR1 is LNHDA and CDR2 SQIVND (reference sequence). For the CDR3, the DNA is TGTGCCAGTAGTATAGTTTTACTAGCGGGAAGGAACGAGCAGTACTTC. It translates to CASSIVLLAGRNEQYF.

J is TRBJ1-1 and V is TRBV11-2; tentatively, D is TRBD1 (6 bases). V was pared by 0 bases and J by 1 base, with 15 bases between. The CDR3 length is 17 residues. Looked up from germline, CDR1 is SGHAT and CDR2 is FQNNGV. In DNA, the CDR3 is TGTGCCAGCAGCTTAGATGCCGGGACACGACCGAACACTGAAGCTTTCTTT. It specifies CASSLDAGTRPNTEAFF.

This chain links TRBV18 with TRBJ2-2, with a possible D match to TRBD1 (6 bases). Between the trimmed V and J ends, which lost 2 bases and 3 bases, there was a span of 10 bases. In germline, CDR1 is KGHSH, CDR2 LQKENI. The CDR3 has 15 residues. CDR3 sequence (DNA): TGTGCCAGCTCACCAGGGGGCGCAGACACCGGGGAGCTGTTTTTT. Translating it yields CASSPGGADTGELFF.

This clone was detected only a few times. This chain uses TRBV10-3 with TRBJ1-4, with 7 bases that match TRBD1. The V and J ends lost 2 bases and 4 bases, in that order; junction bases with no gene match: 4. The CDR3 totals 15 residues. The germline V gene has CDR1 ENHRY and CDR2 SYGVKD. The DNA for the CDR3 is TGTGCCATCAGTGAGCCCGGGACAGATAATGAAAAACTGTTTTTT. This codes for CAISEPGTDNEKLFF.